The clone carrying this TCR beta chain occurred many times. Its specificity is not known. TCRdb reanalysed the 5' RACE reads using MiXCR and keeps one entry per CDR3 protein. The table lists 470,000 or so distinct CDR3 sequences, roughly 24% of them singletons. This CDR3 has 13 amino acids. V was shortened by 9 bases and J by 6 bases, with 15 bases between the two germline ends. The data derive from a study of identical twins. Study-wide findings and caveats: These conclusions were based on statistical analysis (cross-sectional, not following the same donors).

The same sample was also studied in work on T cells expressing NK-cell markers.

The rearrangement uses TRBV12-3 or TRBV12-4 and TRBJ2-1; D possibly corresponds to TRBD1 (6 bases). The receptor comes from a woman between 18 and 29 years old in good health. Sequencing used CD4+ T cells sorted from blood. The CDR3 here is CASSSQGFNEQFF. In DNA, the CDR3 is TGTGCCAGTAGCTCTCAGGGGTTCAATGAGCAGTTCTTC.